These 27 T cell receptor beta chains share one sample of origin, sequenced in a study of T cells in women clearing cervical HPV infection. Repertoires were generated with immunoSEQ multiplex PCR, while TCRdb's copy carries only in-frame clones and drops some. The table lists some 21,000 clones. Sequencing input: blood buffy coat. Every receptor here comes from a woman between 18 and 69 years old with a cervical HPV16 infection that either progressed to CIN3+ or cleared (not recorded which).

As for this clone: The read ends 3 residues shy of where the CDR3 ends; the end is completed using the germline J gene. This chain joins TRBV13 and TRBJ1-3, with 7 positions matching TRBD1. There are 15 residues in the CDR3. Germline V gene sequence: CDR1 PRHDT, CDR2 FYEKMQ (reference sequence). V lost 1 base, J lost 4 bases, and 4 bases stayed unmatched. Here the CDR3 reads CASSLDWTGGNTIYF. CDR3 DNA, as far as it was read: TGTGCCAGCAGCTTAGATTGGACAGGAGGAAACACC.

To note about this clone: The read falls 3 residues short of the CDR3 end, and the missing part is taken from the germline J gene. The V call is TRBV14, the J call TRBJ1-6; the match to TRBD1 covers 7 bases. The CDR3 contains 15 residues. Germline V CDR1 and CDR2: SGHDN, FVKESK. Trimming at V came to 4 bases and at J to 6 bases, leaving 6 bases not matched to a gene. The CDR3 is CASSLSGTANSPLHF. The part of the CDR3 DNA that was read is TGTGCCAGCAGCCTCAGCGGGACAGCTAATTCACCC.

Regarding this clone: A junction boundary mismatches the germline segment, possibly from a read error. The CDR3 end falls 3 residues outside the read, so it is completed with the germline J gene. This chain uses TRBV19 with TRBJ2-1; 7 bases are a match to TRBD1. The germline gives CDR1 LNHDA, CDR2 SQIVND (reference sequence). CDR3 length: 17 residues. The DNA read from the CDR3 is TGTGCCGGTAGTATAGGTTCGACAGGGTTGTCCTACAATGAG. Protein sequence: CAGSIGSTGLSYNE. The whole CDR3 is CAGSIGSTGLSYNEQFF.

Concerning this clone: The read is 3 residues too short to cover the CDR3 end, so that end is filled in from the germline J gene. The genes are TRBV19 and TRBJ2-1; D unresolved. The CDR3 covers 14 residues. Trimming pared 3 bases from V and 3 bases from J, leaving 9 bases between. The germline gives CDR1 LNHDA, CDR2 SQIVND (reference sequence). CDR3 DNA, as far as it was read: TGTGCCAGTAGTATTCGGGTAGGCTACAATGAG. Residues: CASSIRVGYNE. The CDR3, in full, reads CASSIRVGYNEQFF. Full variable domain (rest looked up from reference TRBV19 and TRBJ2-1): DGGITQSPKYLFRKEGQNVTLSCEQNLNHDAMYWYRQDPGQGLRLIYYSQIVNDFQKGDIAEGYSVSREKKESFPLTVTSAQKNPTAFYLCASSIRVGYNEQFFGPGTRLTVL.

By frequency, this clone registers medium-sized. The CDR3 end falls 3 residues outside the read, so it is completed with the germline J gene. The genes are TRBV29-1 and TRBJ2-5; 9 bases agree with TRBD1. This CDR3 contains 13 residues. Germline CDR1 reads SQVTM; CDR2 reads ANQGSEA. The V and J ends lost 7 bases and 2 bases, in that order; junction bases with no gene match: 5. The DNA read from the CDR3 is TGCAGCGCCCCGGACAGGGGACAAGAGACC. Protein product: CSAPDRGQET. The full CDR3 sequence reads CSAPDRGQETQYF.

Regarding this clone: The read ends 3 residues early relative to the CDR3; the germline J gene fills the gap. J is TRBJ2-2 and V is TRBV5-1; D ambiguous. V shed 3 bases and J shed 1 base, with 10 bases lying between them. CDR1 is SGHRS and CDR2 is YFSETQ in the germline V gene. The CDR3 is 15 amino acids. The sequenced part of the CDR3 DNA is TGCGCCAGCAGCTCCTCTACGGGGAACACCGGGGAG. It yields the protein CASSSSTGNTGE. The complete CDR3 protein is CASSSSTGNTGELFF.

The DNA read from the CDR3 is TGTGCCAGCAGTGAAGACAGGGGCGTAGGA. Encoded protein: CASSEDRGVG. The whole CDR3 region reads CASSEDRGVGAFF. The V and J genes are TRBV6-1 and TRBJ1-1, with 7 bases aligning to TRBD1. Read coverage stops 3 residues before the CDR3 terminus; the germline J gene supplies the remainder. This CDR3 is built from 13 residues. Germline V gene lookup returns CDR1 MNHNS and CDR2 SASEGT.

Judged by frequency, this clone is medium-sized. The sequence runs out 3 residues before the end of the CDR3; the remainder is reconstructed from the germline J gene. The chain recombines TRBV7-2 with TRBJ2-5, with unresolved D. The CDR3 is made up of 14 amino acids. V lost 1 base and J lost 2, with 8 bases in between. The germline CDR1 and CDR2 sequences are SGHTA and FQGNSA. The CDR3 DNA, read in part, is TGTGCCAGCAGCTTAGGTGGGCCGCAAGAGACC. Encoded protein: CASSLGGPQET. The entire CDR3 protein is CASSLGGPQETQYF.

The sequenced part of the CDR3 DNA is TGTGCCATCAGTGACTTGCGAGCTCGGCAGGGCCCTGGCACTGAA. Protein: CAISDLRARQGPGTE. The CDR3 reads in full as CAISDLRARQGPGTEAFF. The rearrangement links TRBV10-3 to TRBJ1-1; a weak D match, TRBD1 (5 bases). The observed sequence ends 3 residues before the CDR3 terminus, with the missing tail filled in from the germline J gene. The germline V gene encodes CDR1 ENHRY and CDR2 SYGVKD. The length of the CDR3 is 18 residues. Between the trimmed V and J ends, which lost 3 bases and 4 bases, there was a span of 24 bases.

Turning to this clone: The read is 3 residues too short to cover the CDR3 end, so that end is filled in from the germline J gene. The chain carries TRBV5-1 and TRBJ2-7, with D tentatively TRBD2 (6 bases). Germline values: CDR1 SGHRS, CDR2 YFSETQ. Trimming shortened V by 4 bases and J by 2 bases, and 16 bases separated the two germline ends. The CDR3 spans 15 residues. The sequenced part of the CDR3 DNA is TGCGCCAGCAGCCCCGGAGGGGAACTCACCTACGAG. Translated, it gives CASSPGGELTYE. The complete CDR3 sequence is CASSPGGELTYEQYF. The full variable domain, with the rest looked up from reference TRBV5-1 and TRBJ2-7, is KAGVTQTPRYLIKTRGQQVTLSCSPISGHRSVSWYQQTPGQGLQFLFEYFSETQRNKGNFPGRFSGRQFSNSRSEMNVSTLELGDSALYLCASSPGGELTYEQYFGPGTRLTVT.

In regard to this clone: The read terminates 3 residues ahead of where the CDR3 ends, so the germline J gene completes it. The chain links TRBV9 to TRBJ2-3, with D unresolved. The CDR3 is 15 residues long. V was shortened by 0 bases and J by 2 bases, with 10 bases between the two germline ends. Germline V gene lookup returns CDR1 SGDLS and CDR2 YYNGEE. CDR3 DNA, as far as it was read: TGTGCCAGCAGCGTAGTCGGTAGTTTCACAGATACG. Translation: CASSVVGSFTDT. The whole CDR3 sequence is CASSVVGSFTDTQYF.

CDR3: CASSATSGSGNEQFF. CDR3 DNA (partial): TGTGCCAGCTCAGCAACTAGCGGGAGTGGGAATGAG. J is TRBJ2-1 and V is TRBV18; the match to TRBD2 covers 11 bases. Read data end 3 residues before the CDR3 end; the end is taken from the germline J gene. This CDR3 comprises 15 residues. The trim removed 5 bases at V and 7 bases at J, leaving 7 bases unmatched. Germline CDR1 is KGHSH and CDR2 is LQKENI.

Remarks on this clone: The read ends 3 residues before the CDR3 terminus; that terminus is restored from the germline J gene. The rearrangement links TRBV18 to TRBJ2-1; 7 nucleotides match TRBD1. J gave up 0 bases and V 2 bases, and 4 bases lay outside the gene matches. Per germline, CDR1 KGHSH and CDR2 LQKENI. The CDR3 is made up of 16 amino acids. The CDR3 bases that were read are TGTGCCAGCTCACCATCGAGACAGGGCTCCTACAATGAG. Residues: CASSPSRQGSYNE. The CDR3 as a whole reads CASSPSRQGSYNEQFF.

The DNA read from the CDR3 is TGCAGTGCTAGGACTATTCGCTCCTACGAG. It is translated as CSARTIRSYE. The entire CDR3 protein is CSARTIRSYEQYF. This chain connects TRBV20-1 to TRBJ2-7, with a tentative D call TRBD2 (5 bases). The read ends 3 residues before the CDR3 terminus; that terminus is restored from the germline J gene. The CDR3 totals 13 residues. Germline V CDR1 and CDR2: DFQATT, SNEGSKA (reference sequence). The germline V and J ends were trimmed by 3 bases and 0 bases, with 9 bases remaining between them.

The CDR3 spells CATSEPKGRELFF. The DNA read from the CDR3 is TGTGCCACCAGTGAGCCCAAGGGTCGGGAG. This chain joins TRBV24-1 and TRBJ2-2, with unresolved D. The missing CDR3 end, 3 residues past where the read stops, is filled in from the germline J gene. The length of the CDR3 is 13 residues. The germline V gene encodes CDR1 KGHDR and CDR2 SFDVKD. With 4 bases removed from V and 9 bases from J, the gap between germline ends came to 11 bases.

Details on this clone: The read halts 3 residues ahead of the CDR3 end, with the missing end drawn from the germline J gene. The J gene is TRBJ2-3, the V gene TRBV19; 9 bases match TRBD1. CDR3 size: 13 residues. J was trimmed by 2 bases and V by 8 bases; bases with no gene match: 2. Germline CDR1 LNHDA, CDR2 SQIVND (reference sequence). The CDR3 DNA, read in part, is TGTGCCAGTGGACAGGGGTTCACAGATACG. As protein: CASGQGFTDT. The whole CDR3 protein reads CASGQGFTDTQYF.

A remark on this clone: With the read ending 3 residues before the CDR3 end, the germline J gene is used to fill in that end. V is TRBV7-8 and J is TRBJ2-7; no clear D. CDR3 length: 14 amino acids. Germline CDR1 and CDR2: SGHVS and FQNEAQ. V was pared by 3 bases and J by 0 bases, with 9 bases between. CDR3 in amino acids: CASSFRSSSYEQYF. The DNA read from the CDR3 is TGTGCCAGCAGCTTTCGCAGTTCCTCCTACGAG. Full variable domain (missing parts from reference TRBV7-8 and TRBJ2-7): GAGVSQSPRYKVAKRGQDVALRCDPISGHVSLFWYQQALGQGPEFLTYFQNEAQLDKSGLPSDRFFAERPEGSVSTLKIQRTQQEDSAVYLCASSFRSSSYEQYFGPGTRLTVT.

In regard to this clone: The read ends 3 residues before the CDR3 terminus; that terminus is restored from the germline J gene. The chain recombines TRBV4-2 with TRBJ2-1, with 12 positions matching TRBD2. This CDR3 is 20 amino acids long. Trimming at V came to 4 bases and at J to 0 bases, leaving 13 bases not matched to a gene. Germline V lookup: CDR1 LGHNA, CDR2 YNFKEQ. CDR3 bases read: TGTGCCAGCAGCCGCCGACCGACTAGCGGGAGACGGGGCTCCTACAATGAG. It codes for CASSRRPTSGRRGSYNE. From start to end, the CDR3 is CASSRRPTSGRRGSYNEQFF.

A note on this clone: The read terminates 3 residues ahead of where the CDR3 ends, so the germline J gene completes it. This chain links TRBV19 with TRBJ2-1; TRBD2 is a possible D gene (5 bases). There are 16 residues in the CDR3. V was cut by 2 bases and J by 2 bases, with 13 bases left in between. Germline-derived CDR1 and CDR2 are LNHDA and SQIVND (reference sequence). CDR3 bases read: TGTGCCAGTAGTATATCCCCCGGGGTGGCCTACAATGAG. This encodes CASSISPGVAYNE. The full CDR3 protein reads CASSISPGVAYNEQFF.

On this clone: The read is 3 residues too short to cover the CDR3 end, so that end is filled in from the germline J gene. The V and J genes are TRBV24-1 and TRBJ1-5; unclear D gene. Trimming took 5 bases from V and 2 from J, leaving 6 bases between them. The CDR3 runs to 13 residues. The germline gives CDR1 KGHDR, CDR2 SFDVKD. The CDR3 spells CATSVGGNQPQHF. The DNA read from the CDR3 is TGTGCCACCAGTGTCGGGGGCAATCAGCCC.

As to this clone: The CDR3 goes on 3 residues after the read ends, and that part is filled in from the germline J gene. The gene calls are TRBV7-9 and TRBJ2-1, with D unclear. The germline V gene encodes CDR1 SEHNR and CDR2 FQNEAQ (reference sequence). V was trimmed by 3 bases and J by 7 bases, leaving 7 bases between them. The CDR3 totals 12 residues. Partial CDR3 DNA: TGTGCCAGCAGCTTCCTAGAAAATGAG. This gives the protein CASSFLENE. The whole CDR3 sequence is CASSFLENEQFF. The whole variable domain, remainder taken from reference TRBV7-9 and TRBJ2-1, is DTGVSQNPRHKITKRGQNVTFRCDPISEHNRLYWYRQTLGQGPEFLTYFQNEAQLEKSRLLSDRFSAERPKGSFSTLEIQRTEQGDSAMYLCASSFLENEQFFGPGTRLTVL.

A remark on this clone: The missing CDR3 end, 3 residues past where the read stops, is filled in from the germline J gene. This rearrangement joins TRBV6-2 or TRBV6-3 to TRBJ2-1; D unresolved. The CDR3 covers 12 residues. Germline lookup yields CDR1 MNHEY and CDR2 SVGEGT. Trimming shortened V by 0 bases and J by 8 bases, and 5 bases separated the two germline ends. The CDR3 sequence is CASSYSRHEQFF. The covered CDR3 bases are TGTGCCAGCAGTTACTCGAGGCATGAG.

Remarks on this clone: The read ends 3 residues shy of where the CDR3 ends; the end is completed using the germline J gene. The chain employs TRBV20-1 and TRBJ2-7; the match to TRBD1 covers 7 bases. From germline, CDR1 is DFQATT and CDR2 SNEGSKA (reference sequence). This CDR3 contains 16 residues. V was pared by 4 bases and J by 1 base, with 13 bases of the junction left unmatched. CDR3 sequence reads: CSATPYRDSNSYEQYF. The DNA read from the CDR3 is TGCAGTGCTACTCCATACCGGGACAGTAATTCCTACGAG.

Notes on this clone: The read ends 3 residues shy of where the CDR3 ends; the end is completed using the germline J gene. The rearrangement links TRBV7-9 to TRBJ2-1; TRBD2 matches at 9 bases. In germline, CDR1 is SEHNR, CDR2 FQNEAQ (reference sequence). The CDR3 contains 14 residues. Losses at the gene ends were 7 bases for V and 3 bases for J; bases not matched to a gene: 4. The CDR3 DNA, read in part, is TGTGCCAGCATATCTAGCGGGGACTACAATGAG. Amino acids: CASISSGDYNE. The entire CDR3 protein is CASISSGDYNEQFF.

On this clone itself: The read ends 3 residues early relative to the CDR3; the germline J gene fills the gap. The V and J genes are TRBV18 and TRBJ2-1; 10 nucleotides agree with TRBD2. Losses at the gene ends were 11 bases for V and 9 bases for J; bases not matched to a gene: 22. This CDR3 has 17 amino acids. CDR1 and CDR2 from the germline V gene are KGHSH and LQKENI. This CDR3 reads CAGAPLERASGRGEQFF. Incomplete CDR3 DNA: TGTGCCGGCGCACCACTGGAAAGAGCTAGCGGGAGAGGTGAG.

Details on this clone: The CDR3 is cut off 3 residues early in the read; its end comes from the germline J gene. This chain joins TRBV5-1 and TRBJ2-5, with a tentative D call TRBD1 (6 bases). From germline, CDR1 is SGHRS and CDR2 YFSETQ. Trimming cost V 3 bases and J 2 bases, with 14 bases left between them. The CDR3 has 15 amino acids. The CDR3 protein is CASSSAGARQETQYF. The part of the CDR3 DNA that was read is TGCGCCAGCAGCTCCGCAGGGGCGCGGCAAGAGACC.

Concerning this clone itself: Read data end 3 residues before the CDR3 end; the end is taken from the germline J gene. V and J are TRBV20-1 and TRBJ2-5, with 9 positions matching TRBD2. This CDR3 contains 16 residues. Unmatched junction bases numbered 6, after V lost 0 bases and J lost 1 base. Germline CDR1 is DFQATT and CDR2 is SNEGSKA (reference sequence). This CDR3 is CSARDQLAGPQETQYF. CDR3 DNA, as far as it was read: TGCAGTGCTAGAGATCAGCTAGCGGGACCCCAAGAGACC.